These 2 T cell receptor beta chains were all obtained from the same sample, sequenced in a study of blood T cell repertoires in COVID-19. Assay: immunoSEQ multiplex PCR; the TCRdb copy retains only in-frame clones and omits some. The sample carries roughly 160,000 clones, just over 85% recorded once. Material for sequencing was peripheral blood. The source is a man over 45 with active or convalescent COVID-19.

The V and J genes are TRBV6-2 or TRBV6-3 and TRBJ2-7; 8 nucleotides agree with TRBD1. From germline, CDR1 is MNHEY and CDR2 SVGEGT. The CDR3 has 15 residues. V lost 2 bases, J lost 1 base, and 4 bases stayed unmatched. The chain's CDR3 is CASSYGGQGSYEQYF. In nucleotides, the CDR3 is TGTGCCAGCAGTTACGGCGGACAGGGATCCTACGAGCAGTACTTC.

J is TRBJ2-7 and V is TRBV6-5, with a weak D call TRBD2 (5 bases). V was trimmed by 7 bases and J by 4 bases, leaving 14 bases between them. The CDR3 runs to 13 residues. Per the germline V gene, CDR1 is MNHEY and CDR2 is SVGAGI. The CDR3 coding sequence is TGTGCCAGCACGTCGACCGGGATATACGAGCAGTACTTC. This sequence encodes CASTSTGIYEQYF.